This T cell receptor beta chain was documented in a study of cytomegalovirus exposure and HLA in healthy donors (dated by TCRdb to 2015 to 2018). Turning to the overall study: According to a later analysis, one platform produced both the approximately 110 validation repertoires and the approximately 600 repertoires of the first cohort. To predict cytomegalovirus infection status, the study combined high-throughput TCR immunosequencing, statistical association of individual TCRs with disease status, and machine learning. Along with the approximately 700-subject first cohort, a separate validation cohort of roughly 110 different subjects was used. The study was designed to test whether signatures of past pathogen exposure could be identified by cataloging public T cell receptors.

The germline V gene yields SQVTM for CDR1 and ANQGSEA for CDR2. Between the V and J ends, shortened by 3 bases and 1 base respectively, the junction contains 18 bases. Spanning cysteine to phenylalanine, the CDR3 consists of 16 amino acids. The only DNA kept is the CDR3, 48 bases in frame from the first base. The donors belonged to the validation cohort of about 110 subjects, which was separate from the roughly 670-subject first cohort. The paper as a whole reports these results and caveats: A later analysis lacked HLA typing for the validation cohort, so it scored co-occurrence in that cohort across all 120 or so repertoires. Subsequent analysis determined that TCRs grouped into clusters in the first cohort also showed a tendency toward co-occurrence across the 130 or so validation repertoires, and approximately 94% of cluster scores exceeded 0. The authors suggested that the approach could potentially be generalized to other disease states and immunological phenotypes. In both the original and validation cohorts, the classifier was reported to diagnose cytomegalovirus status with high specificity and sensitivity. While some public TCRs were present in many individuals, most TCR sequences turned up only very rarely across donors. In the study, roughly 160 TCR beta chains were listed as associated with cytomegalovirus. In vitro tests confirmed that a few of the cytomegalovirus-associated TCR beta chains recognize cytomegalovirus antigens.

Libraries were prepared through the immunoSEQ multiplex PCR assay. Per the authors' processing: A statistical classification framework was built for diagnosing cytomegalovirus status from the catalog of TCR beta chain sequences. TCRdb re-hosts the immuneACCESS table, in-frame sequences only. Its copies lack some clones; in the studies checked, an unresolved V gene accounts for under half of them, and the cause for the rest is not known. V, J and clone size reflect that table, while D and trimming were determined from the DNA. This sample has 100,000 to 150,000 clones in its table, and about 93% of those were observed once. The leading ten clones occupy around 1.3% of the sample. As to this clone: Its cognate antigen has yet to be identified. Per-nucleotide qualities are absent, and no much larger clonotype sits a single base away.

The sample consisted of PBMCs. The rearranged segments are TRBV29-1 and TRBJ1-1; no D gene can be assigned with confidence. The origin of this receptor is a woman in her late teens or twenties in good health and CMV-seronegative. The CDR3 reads CSVEVFSWEGNTEAFF. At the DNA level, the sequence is TGCAGCGTTGAGGTTTTTTCATGGGAGGGGAACACTGAAGCTTTCTTT.